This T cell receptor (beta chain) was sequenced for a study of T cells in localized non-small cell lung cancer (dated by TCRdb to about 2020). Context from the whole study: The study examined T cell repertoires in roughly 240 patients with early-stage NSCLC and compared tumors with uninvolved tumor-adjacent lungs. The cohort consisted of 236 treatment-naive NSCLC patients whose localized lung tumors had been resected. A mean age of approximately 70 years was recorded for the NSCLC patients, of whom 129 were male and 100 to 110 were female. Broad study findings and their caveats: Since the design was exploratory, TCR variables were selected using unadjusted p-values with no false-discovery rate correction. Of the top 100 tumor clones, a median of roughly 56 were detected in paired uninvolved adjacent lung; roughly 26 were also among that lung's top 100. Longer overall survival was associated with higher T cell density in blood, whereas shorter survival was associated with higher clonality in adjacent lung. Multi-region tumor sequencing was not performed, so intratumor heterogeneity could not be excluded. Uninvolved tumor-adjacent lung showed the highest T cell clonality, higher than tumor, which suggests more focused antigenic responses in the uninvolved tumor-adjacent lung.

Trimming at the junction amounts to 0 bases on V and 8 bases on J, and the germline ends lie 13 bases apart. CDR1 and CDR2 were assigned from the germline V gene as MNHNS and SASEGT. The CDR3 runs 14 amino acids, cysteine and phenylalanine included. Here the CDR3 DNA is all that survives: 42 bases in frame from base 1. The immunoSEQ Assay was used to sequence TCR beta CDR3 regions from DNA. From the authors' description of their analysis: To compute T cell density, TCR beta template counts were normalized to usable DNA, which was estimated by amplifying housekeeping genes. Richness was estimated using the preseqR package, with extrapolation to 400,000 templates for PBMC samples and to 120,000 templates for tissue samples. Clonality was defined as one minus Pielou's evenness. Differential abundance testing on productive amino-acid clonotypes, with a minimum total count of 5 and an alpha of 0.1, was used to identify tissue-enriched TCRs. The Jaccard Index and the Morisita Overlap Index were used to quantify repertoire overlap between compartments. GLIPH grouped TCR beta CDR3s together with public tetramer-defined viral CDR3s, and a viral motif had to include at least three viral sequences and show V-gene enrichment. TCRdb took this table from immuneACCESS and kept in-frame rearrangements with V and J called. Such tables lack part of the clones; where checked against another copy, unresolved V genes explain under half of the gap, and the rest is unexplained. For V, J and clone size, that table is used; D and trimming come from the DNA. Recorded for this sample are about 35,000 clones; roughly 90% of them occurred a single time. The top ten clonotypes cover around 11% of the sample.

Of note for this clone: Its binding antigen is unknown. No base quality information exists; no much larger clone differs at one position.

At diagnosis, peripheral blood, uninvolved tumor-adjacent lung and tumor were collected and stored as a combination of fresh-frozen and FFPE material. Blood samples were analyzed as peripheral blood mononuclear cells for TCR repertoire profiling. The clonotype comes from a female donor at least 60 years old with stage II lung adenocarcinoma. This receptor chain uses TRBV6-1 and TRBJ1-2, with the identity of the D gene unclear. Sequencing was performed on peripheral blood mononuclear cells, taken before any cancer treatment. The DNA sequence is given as TGTGCCAGCAGTGAAGCTGCGGACGGTGAAGGCTACACCTTC. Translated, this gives CASSEAADGEGYTF.